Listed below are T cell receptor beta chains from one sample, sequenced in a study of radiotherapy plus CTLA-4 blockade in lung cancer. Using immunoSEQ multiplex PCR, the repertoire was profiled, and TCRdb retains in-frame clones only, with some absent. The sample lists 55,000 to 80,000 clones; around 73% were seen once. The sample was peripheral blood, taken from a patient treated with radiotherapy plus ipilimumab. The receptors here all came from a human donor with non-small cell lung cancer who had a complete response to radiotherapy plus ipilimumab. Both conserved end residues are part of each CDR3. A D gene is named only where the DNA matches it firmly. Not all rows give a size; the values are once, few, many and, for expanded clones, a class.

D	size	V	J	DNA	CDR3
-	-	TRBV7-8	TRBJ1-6	TGTGCCAGCAGCTTAATGGCTGGGATGAATTCACCCCTCCACTTT	CASSLMAGMNSPLHF
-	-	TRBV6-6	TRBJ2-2	TGTGCCAGCAGTACTCTCAGACGAACCGGGGAGCTGTTTTTT	CASSTLRRTGELFF
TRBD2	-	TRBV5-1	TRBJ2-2	TGCGCCAGCAGCTTGGTGAGCGGGATGAACACCGGGGAGCTGTTTTTT	CASSLVSGMNTGELFF
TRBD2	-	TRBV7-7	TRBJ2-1	TGTGCTAGCAGCGCTAGCCCGGGACTAGCTTATGAGCAGTTCTTC	CASSASPGLAYEQFF
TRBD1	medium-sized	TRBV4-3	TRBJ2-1	TGCGCCAGCAGCCGACAAAGAGTAGGGACAGGGCTCAATGAGCAGTTCTTC	CASSRQRVGTGLNEQFF
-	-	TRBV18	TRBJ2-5	TGTGCCAGCTCACCAACCGGGAGAGAGACCCAGTACTTC	CASSPTGRETQYF
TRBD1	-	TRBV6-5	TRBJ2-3	TGTGCCAGCAGTCTGACAGGGCCGATGGATACGCAGTATTTT	CASSLTGPMDTQYF
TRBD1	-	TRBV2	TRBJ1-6	TGTGCCAGCAGTTCGGGACAGGGGAATAATTCACCCCTCCACTTT	CASSSGQGNNSPLHF
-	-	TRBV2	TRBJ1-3	TGTGCCAGCAGTGAAGTAAGGGCTGGAAACACCATATATTTT	CASSEVRAGNTIYF
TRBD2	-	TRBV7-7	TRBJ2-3	TGTGCTAGCAGCTTAACTAGCGGGAGTACAGATACGCAGTATTTT	CASSLTSGSTDTQYF
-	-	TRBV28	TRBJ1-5	TGTGCCAGCAGTTCACTTTTTCCCGCTAGCAATCAGCCCCAGCATTTT	CASSSLFPASNQPQHF
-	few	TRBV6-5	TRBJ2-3	TGTGCCAGCAGTTACTCGGTCAGGGGTGAGGGAGATACGCAGTATTTT	CASSYSVRGEGDTQYF
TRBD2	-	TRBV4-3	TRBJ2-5	TGCGCCAGCAGCCGTTGGACTAGCGGGACGTCGGAGACCCAGTACTTC	CASSRWTSGTSETQYF
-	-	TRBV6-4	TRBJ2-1	TGTGCCAGCAGTGACTTAGGGGAGTCTGATGAGCAGTTCTTC	CASSDLGESDEQFF
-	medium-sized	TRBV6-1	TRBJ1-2	TGTGCCAGCAGTGACTGGGCGGGCGGCTATGGCTACACCTTC	CASSDWAGGYGYTF
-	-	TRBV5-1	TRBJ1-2	TGCGCCAGCAGCCCCAAGGACCTGGCATTGAACTATGGCTACACCTTC	CASSPKDLALNYGYTF